This TCR beta chain was documented in a study of T cell repertoires in cytomegalovirus infection (dated 2019 in TCRdb). Background for the entire study: Alongside well-studied HLA-B-restricted epitopes, the peptide stimulations were aimed at recently identified HLA-C-restricted CMV epitopes, whose presentation resists viral immunomodulation. The HLA type of each donor mattered for the analysis, because public TCR beta signatures pointed to carriage of CMV infection along with the matching HLA type.

A note on this clonotype: There is no known antigen for this receptor. There are no base qualities to consult, and no much larger clone falls within one base.

Broader findings and caveats from the paper: In both this cohort and an independent cohort of a few hundred donors, the cumulative frequency of public TCR beta family members distinguished carriers of CMV infection plus the relevant HLA type. The ex vivo response was dominated by HLA-C-restricted CMV-specific TCR beta clonotypes, which also provided the single most frequent clonotype in two of eight donors.

The sequencer was an Illumina HiSeq 1500. The public reads were quality trimmed at Q25 with fastp and then assembled into clones with MiXCR by TCRdb, keeping productive beta chains. Each entry merges the rows of one CDR3 protein and shows their most common DNA and genes. The sample data list about 52,000 distinct CDR3 sequences, and around 20% of these were observed just once. The ten largest account for roughly 75% of the sample. The label giving this sample's treatment or condition can be read as: in vitro stimulation with specific CMV peptide epitopes to enrich CMV-specific T cells. The sample was CD8+ T cells from cultured PBMCs, taken from culture after CMV antigen stimulation. The clonotype comes from a human donor in good health (CMV status not recorded). Some clones in this sample may be carry-over from other donors' samples.

The bases are TGTGCCAGCACCAACCAGGGGACCCAGTACTTC. It translates as CASTNQGTQYF. Rearrangement joined TRBV5-5 to TRBJ2-5, and the D gene may be TRBD1, 5 bases matching. From a lookup of the germline V gene (reference sequence), CDR1 and CDR2 are SGHKS and YYEKEE. From the cysteine through the phenylalanine, the CDR3 covers 11 amino acids. CDR3 DNA is the only sequence kept; it has 33 bases, read in frame from the first base. V is cut by 6 bases and J by 7 bases, and the space between the germline ends is 10 bases.